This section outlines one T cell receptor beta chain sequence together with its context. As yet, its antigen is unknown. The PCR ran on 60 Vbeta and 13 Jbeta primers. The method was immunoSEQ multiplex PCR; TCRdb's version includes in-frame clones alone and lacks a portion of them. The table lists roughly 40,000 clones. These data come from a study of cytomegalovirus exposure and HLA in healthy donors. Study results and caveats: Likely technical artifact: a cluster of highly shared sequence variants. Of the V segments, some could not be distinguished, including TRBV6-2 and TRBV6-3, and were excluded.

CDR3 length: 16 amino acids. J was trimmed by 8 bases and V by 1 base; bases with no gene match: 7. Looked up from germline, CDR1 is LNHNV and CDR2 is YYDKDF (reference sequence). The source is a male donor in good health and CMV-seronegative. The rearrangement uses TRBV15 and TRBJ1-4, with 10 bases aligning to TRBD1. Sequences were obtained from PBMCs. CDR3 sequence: CATSRVDRGPGEKLFF. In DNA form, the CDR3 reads TGTGCCACCAGCAGAGTCGACAGGGGGCCGGGGGAAAAACTGTTTTTT.